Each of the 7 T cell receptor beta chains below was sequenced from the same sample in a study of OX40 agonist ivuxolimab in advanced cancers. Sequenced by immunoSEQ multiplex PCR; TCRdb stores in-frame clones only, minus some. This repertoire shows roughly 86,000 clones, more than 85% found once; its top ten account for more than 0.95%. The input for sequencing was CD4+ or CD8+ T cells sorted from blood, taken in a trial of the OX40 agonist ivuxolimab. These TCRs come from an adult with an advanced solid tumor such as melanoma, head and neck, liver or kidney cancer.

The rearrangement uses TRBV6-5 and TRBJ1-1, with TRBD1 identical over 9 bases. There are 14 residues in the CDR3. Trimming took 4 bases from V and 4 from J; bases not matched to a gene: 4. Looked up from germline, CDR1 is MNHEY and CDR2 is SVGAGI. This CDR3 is CASSFVDRGTEAFF. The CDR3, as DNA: TGTGCCAGCAGTTTCGTGGACAGGGGCACTGAAGCTTTCTTT.

In DNA, the CDR3 is TGCGCCAGCAGCCAAGAAGTACCCAGGGATCGGCGCAGCAATCAGCCCCAGCATTTT. As protein: CASSQEVPRDRRSNQPQHF. The chain links TRBV4-1 to TRBJ1-5; perhaps TRBD1 as D (5 bases). This CDR3 is built from 19 residues. Germline V gives CDR1 MGHRA, CDR2 YSYEKL. Trimming shortened V by 0 bases and J by 1 base, and 19 bases separated the two germline ends.

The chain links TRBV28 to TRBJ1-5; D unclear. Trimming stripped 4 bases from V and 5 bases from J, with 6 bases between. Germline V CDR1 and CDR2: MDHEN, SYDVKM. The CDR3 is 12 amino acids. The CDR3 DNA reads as TGTGCCAGCAGTTCGAGGGATCAGCCCCAGCATTTT. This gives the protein CASSSRDQPQHF.

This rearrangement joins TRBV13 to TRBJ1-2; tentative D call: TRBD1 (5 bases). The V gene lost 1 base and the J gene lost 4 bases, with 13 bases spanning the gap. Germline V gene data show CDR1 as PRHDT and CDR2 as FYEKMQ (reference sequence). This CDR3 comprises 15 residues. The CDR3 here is CASSLVGEVGYGYTF. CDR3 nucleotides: TGTGCCAGCAGCTTAGTAGGGGAAGTGGGCTATGGCTACACCTTC. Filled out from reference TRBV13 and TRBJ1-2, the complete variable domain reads AAGVIQSPRHLIKEKRETATLKCYPIPRHDTVYWYQQGPGQDPQFLISFYEKMQSDKGSIPDRFSAQQFSDYHSELNMSSLELGDSALYFCASSLVGEVGYGYTFGSGTRLTVV.

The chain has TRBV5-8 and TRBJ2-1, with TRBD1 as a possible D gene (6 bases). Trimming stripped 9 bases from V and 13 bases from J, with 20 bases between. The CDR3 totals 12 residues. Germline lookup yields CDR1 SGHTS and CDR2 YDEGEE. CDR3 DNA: TGTGCCACCACCCTGACAGGCCCGAATCAGTTCTTC. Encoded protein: CATTLTGPNQFF.

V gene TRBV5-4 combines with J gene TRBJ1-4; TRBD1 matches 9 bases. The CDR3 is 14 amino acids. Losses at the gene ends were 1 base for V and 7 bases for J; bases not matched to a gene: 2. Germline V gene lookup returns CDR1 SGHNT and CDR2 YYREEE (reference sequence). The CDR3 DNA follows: TGTGCCAGCAGCTTGATGGGACAGGGTGAAAAACTGTTTTTT. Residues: CASSLMGQGEKLFF.

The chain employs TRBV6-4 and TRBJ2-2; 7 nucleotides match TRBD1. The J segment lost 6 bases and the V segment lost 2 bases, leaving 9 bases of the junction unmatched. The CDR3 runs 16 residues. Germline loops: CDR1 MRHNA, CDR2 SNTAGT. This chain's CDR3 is CASSDTATGRPGELFF. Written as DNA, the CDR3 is TGTGCCAGCAGTGACACTGCGACAGGGCGGCCCGGGGAGCTGTTTTTT.